This T cell receptor (beta chain) was obtained from a study of blood T cell repertoires in COVID-19. The V and J ends lost 5 bases and 2 bases, in that order; junction bases with no gene match: 5. Germline CDR1 reads ENHRY; CDR2 reads SYGVKD. This CDR3 region has 15 residues. In the study's own analysis: Estimates of nucleated cell counts were drawn from the amplification of reference gene primers. The method was immunoSEQ multiplex PCR; TCRdb's version includes in-frame clones alone and lacks a portion of them. V, J and clone size are those of that table, while D and trimming were read from the DNA. The table includes some 400,000 clones, roughly 86% detected once. Participant-given clinical history determined each cohort assignment.

Input material: PBMCs or T cells enriched from blood (not recorded which). This clonotype was sampled from a woman in her 30s who had recovered from COVID-19. The V call is TRBV10-3, the J call TRBJ1-1, with 10 bases that match TRBD1. CDR3 sequence (DNA): TGTGCCATCAGTCCAGGGACAGGGGTCAACACTGAAGCTTTCTTT. Translating it yields CAISPGTGVNTEAFF.